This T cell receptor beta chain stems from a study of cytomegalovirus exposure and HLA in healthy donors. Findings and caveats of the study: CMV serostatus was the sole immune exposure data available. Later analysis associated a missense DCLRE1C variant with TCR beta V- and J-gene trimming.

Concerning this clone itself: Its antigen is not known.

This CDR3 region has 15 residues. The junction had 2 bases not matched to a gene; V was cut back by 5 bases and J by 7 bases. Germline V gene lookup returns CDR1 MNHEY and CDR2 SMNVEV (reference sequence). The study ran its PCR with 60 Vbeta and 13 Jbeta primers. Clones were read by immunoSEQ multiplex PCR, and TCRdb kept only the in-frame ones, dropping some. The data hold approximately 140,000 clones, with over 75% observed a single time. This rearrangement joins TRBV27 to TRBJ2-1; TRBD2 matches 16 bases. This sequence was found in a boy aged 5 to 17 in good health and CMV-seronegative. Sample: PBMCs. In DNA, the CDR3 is TGTGCCAGCAGTCTGGGACTAGCGGGGGGGAATGAGCAGTTCTTC. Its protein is CASSLGLAGGNEQFF.